What follows are 3 T cell receptor beta chains derived from one specimen sequenced in a study of blood T cell repertoires in COVID-19. Sequencing used immunoSEQ multiplex PCR; TCRdb keeps in-frame clones, though not all of them. The repertoire includes 200,000 to 300,000 clones, 91% of them detected once, and around 2.5% sits in the top ten. The sequencing sample was made of peripheral blood. These receptors all stem from a person aged 18 to 35 with COVID-19, enrolled during active disease.

Concerning this clone itself: Additional DNA sequences in this sample encode the identical CDR3. The rearrangement joins TRBV11-2 to TRBJ2-5, with 8 bases fitting TRBD1. This CDR3 has 15 residues. J gave up 5 bases and V 3 bases, and 8 bases lay outside the gene matches. Germline lookup yields CDR1 SGHAT and CDR2 FQNNGV. The CDR3 loop reads CASSLGAGGGETQYF. CDR3 in DNA: TGTGCCAGCAGCTTGGGCGCAGGGGGCGGCGAGACCCAGTACTTC.

The V and J genes are TRBV5-4 and TRBJ2-1, with 14 positions matching TRBD2. CDR1 SGHNT and CDR2 YYREEE come from the germline V gene (reference sequence). CDR3 length: 16 amino acids. Trimming took 4 bases from V and 6 from J; bases not matched to a gene: 6. CDR3 region: CASSTTGTSGSNEQFF. The DNA for the CDR3 is TGTGCCAGCAGCACCACCGGGACTAGCGGGAGCAATGAGCAGTTCTTC.

This chain joins TRBV5-1 and TRBJ2-1; 8 nucleotides match TRBD2. Looked up from germline, CDR1 is SGHRS and CDR2 is YFSETQ. CDR3 length equals 13 residues. J lost 8 bases, V lost 4 bases, and 5 bases had no gene match. The CDR3 DNA is TGCGCCAGCAGCCAGGGGACTAGGTATGAGCAGTTCTTC. It codes for CASSQGTRYEQFF.